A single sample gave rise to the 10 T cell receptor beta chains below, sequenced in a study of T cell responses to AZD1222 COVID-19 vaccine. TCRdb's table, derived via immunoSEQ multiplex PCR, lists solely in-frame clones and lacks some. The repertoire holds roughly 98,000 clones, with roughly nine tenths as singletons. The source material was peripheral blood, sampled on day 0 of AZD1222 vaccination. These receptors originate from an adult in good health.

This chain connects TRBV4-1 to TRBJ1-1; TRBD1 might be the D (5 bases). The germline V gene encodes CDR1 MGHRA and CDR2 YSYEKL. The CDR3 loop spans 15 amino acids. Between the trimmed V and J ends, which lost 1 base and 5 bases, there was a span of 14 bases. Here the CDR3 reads CASSQGSGLFTEAFF. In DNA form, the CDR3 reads TGCGCCAGCAGCCAAGGGTCAGGGCTATTTACTGAAGCTTTCTTT.

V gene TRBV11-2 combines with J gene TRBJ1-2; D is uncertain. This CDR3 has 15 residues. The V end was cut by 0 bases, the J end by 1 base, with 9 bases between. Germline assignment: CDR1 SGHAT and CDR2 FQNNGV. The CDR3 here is CASSLERGFNYGYTF. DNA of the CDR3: TGTGCCAGCAGCTTAGAGCGGGGATTTAACTATGGCTACACCTTC.

The CDR3 spells CASSEGLAVNTGELFF. The CDR3 DNA follows: TGTGCCAGCAGCGAGGGACTAGCGGTGAACACCGGGGAGCTGTTTTTT. The chain employs TRBV9 and TRBJ2-2; 11 positions match TRBD2. V was clipped by 3 bases and J by 1 base; unmatched bases: 2. Germline V gene lookup returns CDR1 SGDLS and CDR2 YYNGEE. The CDR3 is 16 residues long.

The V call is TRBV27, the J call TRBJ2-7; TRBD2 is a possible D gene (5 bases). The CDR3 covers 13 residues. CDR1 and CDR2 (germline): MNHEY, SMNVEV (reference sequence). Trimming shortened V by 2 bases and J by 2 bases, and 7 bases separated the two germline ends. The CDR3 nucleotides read TGTGCCAGCAGTTTAAAGGAGGCCTACGAGCAGTACTTC. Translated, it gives CASSLKEAYEQYF.

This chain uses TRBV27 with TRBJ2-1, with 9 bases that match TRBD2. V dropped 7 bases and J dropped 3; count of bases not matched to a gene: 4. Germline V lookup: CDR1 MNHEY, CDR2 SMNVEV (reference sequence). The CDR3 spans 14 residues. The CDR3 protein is CASNPSGIYNEQFF. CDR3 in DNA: TGTGCCAGCAATCCTAGCGGGATCTACAATGAGCAGTTCTTC.

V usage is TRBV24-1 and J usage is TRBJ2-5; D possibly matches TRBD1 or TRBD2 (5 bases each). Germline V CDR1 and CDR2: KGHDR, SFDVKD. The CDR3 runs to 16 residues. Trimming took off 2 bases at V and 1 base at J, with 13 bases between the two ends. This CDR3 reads CATSDYGTAGQETQYF. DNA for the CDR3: TGTGCCACCAGTGATTACGGGACGGCGGGCCAAGAGACCCAGTACTTC.

CDR3: CATGRGAYNEQFF. The CDR3 DNA is TGTGCCACCGGGCGGGGGGCCTACAATGAGCAGTTCTTC. V gene TRBV19 combines with J gene TRBJ2-1, with 8 bases identical to TRBD2. V lost 10 bases, J lost 2 bases, and 4 bases stayed unmatched. Germline assignment: CDR1 LNHDA and CDR2 SQIVND (reference sequence). The length of the CDR3 is 13 residues.

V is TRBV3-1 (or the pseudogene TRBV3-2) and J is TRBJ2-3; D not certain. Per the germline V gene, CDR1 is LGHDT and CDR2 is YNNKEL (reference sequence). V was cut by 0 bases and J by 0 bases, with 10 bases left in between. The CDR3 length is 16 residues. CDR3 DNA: TGTGCCAGCAGCCAAGAAAGCCTGCTTAGCACAGATACGCAGTATTTT. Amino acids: CASSQESLLSTDTQYF.

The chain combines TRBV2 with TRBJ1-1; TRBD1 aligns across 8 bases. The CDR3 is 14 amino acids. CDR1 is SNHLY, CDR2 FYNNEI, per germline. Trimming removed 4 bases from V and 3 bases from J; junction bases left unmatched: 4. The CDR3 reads CASSVQGGDTEAFF. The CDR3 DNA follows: TGTGCCAGCAGTGTACAGGGGGGCGACACTGAAGCTTTCTTT.

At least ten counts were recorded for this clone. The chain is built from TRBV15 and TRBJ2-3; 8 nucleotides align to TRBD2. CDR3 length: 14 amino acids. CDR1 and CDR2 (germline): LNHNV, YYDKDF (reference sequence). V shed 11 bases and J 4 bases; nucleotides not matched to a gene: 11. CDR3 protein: CADPGGLRADTQYF. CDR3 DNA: TGTGCCGACCCGGGGGGGCTTAGGGCAGATACGCAGTATTTT. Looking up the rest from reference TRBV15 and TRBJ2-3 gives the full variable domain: DAMVIQNPRYQVTQFGKPVTLSCSQTLNHNVMYWYQQKSSQAPKLLFHYYDKDFNNEADTPDNFQSRRPNTSFCFLDIRSPGLGDTAMYLCADPGGLRADTQYFGPGTRLTVL.